One sample yielded the 4 T cell receptor beta chains listed below, sequenced in a study of Ad26.COV2.S vaccination and SARS-CoV-2 variants. The table came from immunoSEQ multiplex PCR; TCRdb's copy has only in-frame clones and leaves some out. Here the sample spans roughly 500,000 clones, approximately 89% being singletons. Treatment given: about 20 received Ad26.COV2.S at low or high dose, single or two shots; about 5 received placebo; per-sample allocation not given. Each sample was drawn 63 days after the first injection (of vaccine or placebo). Material: peripheral blood, obtained in a trial of Ad26.COV2.S vaccine versus placebo. The receptor source for this set is a person aged 18 to 65 who received the Ad26.COV2.S COVID-19 vaccine or a placebo.

V is TRBV5-4 and J is TRBJ2-5; D gene unclear. Trimming removed 1 base at V and 3 bases at J, with 10 bases between. Germline V gene data show CDR1 as SGHNT and CDR2 as YYREEE (reference sequence). CDR3 length: 14 residues. CDR3 loop: CASSLSLAEETQYF. For the CDR3, the DNA is TGTGCCAGCAGCTTGTCACTGGCCGAAGAGACCCAGTACTTC.

This chain uses TRBV10-3 with TRBJ2-2; D is uncertain. The V gene's germline CDR1 is ENHRY and CDR2 SYGVKD. V shed 4 bases and J shed 4 bases, with 7 bases lying between them. CDR3 size: 13 residues. CDR3 DNA sequence: TGTGCCATCAGTGTGGATCCCACCGGGGAGCTGTTTTTT. Its translation: CAISVDPTGELFF.

This clone was recorded only once. The V call is TRBV5-8, the J call TRBJ1-2, with D unresolved. This CDR3 is built from 13 residues. The V and J ends lost 3 bases and 4 bases respectively, with 10 bases between them. CDR1 and CDR2 from the germline V gene are SGHTS and YDEGEE. CDR3 sequence reads: CASSYLPVYGYTF. As DNA, the CDR3 is TGTGCCAGCAGCTATCTACCAGTCTATGGCTACACCTTC.

The chain carries TRBV12-3 or TRBV12-4 and TRBJ1-2; 7 positions agree with TRBD1. With V trimmed by 4 bases and J by 8 bases, 7 bases remained unmatched. CDR3 length: 13 amino acids. CDR3 loop: CASSSDRVKGYTF. CDR3 DNA: TGTGCCAGCAGTTCCGACAGGGTGAAGGGCTACACCTTC.